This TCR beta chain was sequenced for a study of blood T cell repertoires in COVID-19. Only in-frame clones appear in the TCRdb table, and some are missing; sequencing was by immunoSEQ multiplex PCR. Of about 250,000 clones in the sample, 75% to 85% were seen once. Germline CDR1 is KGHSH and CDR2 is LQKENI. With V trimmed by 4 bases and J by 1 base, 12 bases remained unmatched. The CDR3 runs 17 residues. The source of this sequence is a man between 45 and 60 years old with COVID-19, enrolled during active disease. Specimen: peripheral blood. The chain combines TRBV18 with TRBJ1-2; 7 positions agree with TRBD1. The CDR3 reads CASSRLTGDLFNYGYTF. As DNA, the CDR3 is TGTGCCAGCTCACGGCTTACAGGGGACCTATTTAACTATGGCTACACCTTC. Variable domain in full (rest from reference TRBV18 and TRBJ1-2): NAGVMQNPRHLVRRRGQEARLRCSPMKGHSHVYWYRQLPEEGLKFMVYLQKENIIDESGMPKERFSAEFPKEGPSILRIQQVVRGDSAAYFCASSRLTGDLFNYGYTFGSGTRLTVV.